Below, one TCR beta chain is given with its context. Assay: immunoSEQ multiplex PCR; the TCRdb copy retains only in-frame clones and omits some. Of some 200,000 clones in the sample, approximately 72% were seen once. CDR3 size: 15 residues. Germline assignment: CDR1 SGHRS and CDR2 YFSETQ. Trimming cost V 4 bases and J 4 bases; bases outside gene matches: 8. The sample belongs to a study of cytotoxic CD8 clonotypes in ibrutinib-treated CLL. The chain links TRBV5-1 to TRBJ2-3; TRBD2 aligns across 8 bases. The specimen was PBMCs, collected after 24 months of ibrutinib treatment. The receptor's source is a human donor with chronic lymphocytic leukemia. The CDR3 loop is CASSISGTGPDTQYF. CDR3 bases: TGCGCCAGCAGCATTAGCGGGACCGGACCAGATACGCAGTATTTT.